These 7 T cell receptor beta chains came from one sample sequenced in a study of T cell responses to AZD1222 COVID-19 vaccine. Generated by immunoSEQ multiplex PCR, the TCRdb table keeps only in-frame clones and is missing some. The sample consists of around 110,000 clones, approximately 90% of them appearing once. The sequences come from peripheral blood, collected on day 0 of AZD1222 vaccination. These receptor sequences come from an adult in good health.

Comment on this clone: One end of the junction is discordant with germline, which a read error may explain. The CDR3 sequence is CASLTYTGGLFF. The CDR3 region has the DNA TGTGCCAGTCTAACATATACAGGGGGGCTGTTTTTT. The chain employs TRBV28 and TRBJ2-2; 8 positions agree with TRBD1. CDR1 is MDHEN and CDR2 is SYDVKM in the germline V gene. This CDR3 has 12 residues.

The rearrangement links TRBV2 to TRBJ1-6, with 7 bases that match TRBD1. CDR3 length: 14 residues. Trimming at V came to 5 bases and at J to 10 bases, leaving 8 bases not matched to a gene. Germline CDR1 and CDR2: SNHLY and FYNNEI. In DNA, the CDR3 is TGTGCCAGCAGTACTACAGGGGTTGGGTCACCCCTCCACTTT. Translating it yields CASSTTGVGSPLHF. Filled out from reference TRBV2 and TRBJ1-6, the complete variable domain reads EPEVTQTPSHQVTQMGQEVILRCVPISNHLYFYWYRQILGQKVEFLVSFYNNEISEKSEIFDDQFSVERPDGSNFTLKIRSTKLEDSAMYFCASSTTGVGSPLHFGNGTRLTVT.

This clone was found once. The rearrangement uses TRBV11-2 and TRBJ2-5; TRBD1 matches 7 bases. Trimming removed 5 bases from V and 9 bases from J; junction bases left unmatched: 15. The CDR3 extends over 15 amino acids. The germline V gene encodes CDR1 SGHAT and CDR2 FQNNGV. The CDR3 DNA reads TGTGCCAGCAGCGCCGAGGGGGCCGGGAAAAGGGCCCAGTACTTC. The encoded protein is CASSAEGAGKRAQYF.

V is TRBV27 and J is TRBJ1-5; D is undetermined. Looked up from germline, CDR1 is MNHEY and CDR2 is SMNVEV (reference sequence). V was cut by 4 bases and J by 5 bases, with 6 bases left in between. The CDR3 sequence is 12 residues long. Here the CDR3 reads CASSSPDQPQHF. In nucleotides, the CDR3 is TGTGCCAGCAGTTCCCCCGATCAGCCCCAGCATTTT.

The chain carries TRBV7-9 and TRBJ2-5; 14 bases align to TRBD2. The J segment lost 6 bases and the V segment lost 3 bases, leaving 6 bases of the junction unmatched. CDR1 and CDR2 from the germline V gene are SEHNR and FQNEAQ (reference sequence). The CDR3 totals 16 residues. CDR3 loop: CASSFGTSGSSKTQYF. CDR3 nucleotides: TGTGCCAGCAGCTTTGGGACTAGCGGGAGTTCTAAGACCCAGTACTTC.

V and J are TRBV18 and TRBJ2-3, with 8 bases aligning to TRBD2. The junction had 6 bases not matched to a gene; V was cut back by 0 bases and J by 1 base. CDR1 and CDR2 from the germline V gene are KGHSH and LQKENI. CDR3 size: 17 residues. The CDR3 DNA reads TGTGCCAGCTCACCACCGGGGGAAGCGGGGGGCACAGATACGCAGTATTTT. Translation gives CASSPPGEAGGTDTQYF.

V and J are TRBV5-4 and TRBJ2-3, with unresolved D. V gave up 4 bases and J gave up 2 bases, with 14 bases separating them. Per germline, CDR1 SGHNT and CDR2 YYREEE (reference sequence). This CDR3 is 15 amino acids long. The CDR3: CASSLRLGPTDTQYF. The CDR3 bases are TGTGCCAGCAGCCTTCGATTAGGCCCCACAGATACGCAGTATTTT.